This T cell receptor (beta chain) was retrieved from a study of Ad26.COV2.S vaccination and SARS-CoV-2 variants. Whole-study results and caveats: Breadth and depth estimates from TCRs may understate total T cell responses.

Regarding treatment: roughly 18 received Ad26.COV2.S at low or high dose, single or two shots; five or six received placebo; per-sample allocation not given. Samples came from day 63 after the first vaccine or placebo injection. The protocol was immunoSEQ multiplex PCR, while the TCRdb copy is restricted to in-frame clones and leaves out a portion. The sample lists 350,000 to 400,000 clones, 89% occurring once. The germline V gene encodes CDR1 MNHNS and CDR2 SASEGT. V lost 3 bases and J 3 bases, leaving 18 bases between the germline ends. The CDR3 has 16 residues. Details on this clone: Antigen unknown.

Material: peripheral blood, obtained in a trial of Ad26.COV2.S vaccine versus placebo. This clonotype originated in a person between 18 and 65 years old who received the Ad26.COV2.S COVID-19 vaccine or a placebo. The genes are TRBV6-1 and TRBJ2-7; D tentatively reads TRBD1 or TRBD2 (5 bases each). The CDR3 sequence is CASSDLRGKTNYEQYF. The CDR3 nucleotides read TGTGCCAGCAGTGATTTGAGGGGAAAAACCAACTACGAGCAGTACTTC.